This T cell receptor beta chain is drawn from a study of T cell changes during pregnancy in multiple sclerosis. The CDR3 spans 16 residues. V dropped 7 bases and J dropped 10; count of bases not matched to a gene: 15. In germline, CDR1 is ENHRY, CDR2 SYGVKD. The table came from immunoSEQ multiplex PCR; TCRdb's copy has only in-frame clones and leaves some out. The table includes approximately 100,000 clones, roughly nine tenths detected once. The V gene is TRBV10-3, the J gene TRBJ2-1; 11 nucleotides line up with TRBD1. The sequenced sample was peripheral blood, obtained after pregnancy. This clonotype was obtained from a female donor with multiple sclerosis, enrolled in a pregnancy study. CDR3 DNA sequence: TGTGCCATCAAATTGGGACAGGGGGTAGGATCAGGGGAGCAGTTCTTC. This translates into CAIKLGQGVGSGEQFF.